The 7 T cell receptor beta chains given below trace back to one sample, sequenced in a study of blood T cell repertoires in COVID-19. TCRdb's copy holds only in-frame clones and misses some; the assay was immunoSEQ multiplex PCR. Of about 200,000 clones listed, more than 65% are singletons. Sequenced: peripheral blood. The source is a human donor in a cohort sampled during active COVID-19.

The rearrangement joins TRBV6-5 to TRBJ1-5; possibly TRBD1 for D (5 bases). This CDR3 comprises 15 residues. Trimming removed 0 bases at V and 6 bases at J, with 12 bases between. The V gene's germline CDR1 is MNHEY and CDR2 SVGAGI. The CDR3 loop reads CASSYSWDSGQPQHF. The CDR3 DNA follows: TGTGCCAGCAGTTACTCCTGGGACTCTGGTCAGCCCCAGCATTTT.

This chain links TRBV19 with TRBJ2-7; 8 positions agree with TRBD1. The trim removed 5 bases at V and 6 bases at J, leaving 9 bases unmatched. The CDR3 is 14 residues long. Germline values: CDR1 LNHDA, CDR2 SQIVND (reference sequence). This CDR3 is CASSPTGVRGEQYF. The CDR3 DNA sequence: TGTGCCAGTAGTCCGACAGGGGTACGGGGCGAGCAGTACTTC.

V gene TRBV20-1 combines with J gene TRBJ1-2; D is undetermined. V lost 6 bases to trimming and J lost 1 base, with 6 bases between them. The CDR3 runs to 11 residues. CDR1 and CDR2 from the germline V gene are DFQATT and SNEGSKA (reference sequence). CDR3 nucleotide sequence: TGCAGTGCACAGTTTAACTATGGCTACACCTTC. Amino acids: CSAQFNYGYTF.

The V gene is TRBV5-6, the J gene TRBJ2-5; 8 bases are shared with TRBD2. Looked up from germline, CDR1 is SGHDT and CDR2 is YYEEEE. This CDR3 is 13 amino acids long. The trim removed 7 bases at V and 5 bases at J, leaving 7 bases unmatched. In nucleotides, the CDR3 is TGTGCCAGCGTTAGGGGGACTAGGGAGACCCAGTACTTC. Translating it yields CASVRGTRETQYF.

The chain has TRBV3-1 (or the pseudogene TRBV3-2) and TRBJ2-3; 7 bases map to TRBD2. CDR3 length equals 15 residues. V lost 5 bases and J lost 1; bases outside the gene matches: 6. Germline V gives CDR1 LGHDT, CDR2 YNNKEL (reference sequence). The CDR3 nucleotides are TGTGCCAGCAGCACTAACCGGGAGGGCACAGATACGCAGTATTTT. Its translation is CASSTNREGTDTQYF.

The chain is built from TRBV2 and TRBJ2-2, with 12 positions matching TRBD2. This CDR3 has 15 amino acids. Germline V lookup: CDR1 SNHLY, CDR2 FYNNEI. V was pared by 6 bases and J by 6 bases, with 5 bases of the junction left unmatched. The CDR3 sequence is CASRLAGGMAGELFF. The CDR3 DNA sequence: TGTGCCAGCAGACTAGCGGGAGGTATGGCCGGGGAGCTGTTTTTT.

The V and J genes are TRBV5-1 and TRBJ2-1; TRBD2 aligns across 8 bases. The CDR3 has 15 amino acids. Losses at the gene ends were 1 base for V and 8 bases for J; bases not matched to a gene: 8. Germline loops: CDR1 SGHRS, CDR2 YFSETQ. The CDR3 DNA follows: TGCGCCAGCAGCTTGCAATCAGCGGGAGTGGATGAGCAGTTCTTC. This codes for CASSLQSAGVDEQFF.